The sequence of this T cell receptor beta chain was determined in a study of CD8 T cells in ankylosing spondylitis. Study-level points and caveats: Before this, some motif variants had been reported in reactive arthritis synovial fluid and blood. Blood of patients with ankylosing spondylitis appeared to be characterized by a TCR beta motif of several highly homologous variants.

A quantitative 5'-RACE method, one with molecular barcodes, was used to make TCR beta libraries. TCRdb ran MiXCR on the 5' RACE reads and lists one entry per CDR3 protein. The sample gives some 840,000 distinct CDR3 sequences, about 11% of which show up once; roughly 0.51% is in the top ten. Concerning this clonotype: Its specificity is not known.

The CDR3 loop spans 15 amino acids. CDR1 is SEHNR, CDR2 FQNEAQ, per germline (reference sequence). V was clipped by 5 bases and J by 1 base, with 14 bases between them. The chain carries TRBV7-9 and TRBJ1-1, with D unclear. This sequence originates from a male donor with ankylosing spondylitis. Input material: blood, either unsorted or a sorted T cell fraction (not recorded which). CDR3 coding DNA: TGTGCCAGCAGCCGTGGACGGGTTGGGAACACTGAAGCTTTCTTT. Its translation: CASSRGRVGNTEAFF.